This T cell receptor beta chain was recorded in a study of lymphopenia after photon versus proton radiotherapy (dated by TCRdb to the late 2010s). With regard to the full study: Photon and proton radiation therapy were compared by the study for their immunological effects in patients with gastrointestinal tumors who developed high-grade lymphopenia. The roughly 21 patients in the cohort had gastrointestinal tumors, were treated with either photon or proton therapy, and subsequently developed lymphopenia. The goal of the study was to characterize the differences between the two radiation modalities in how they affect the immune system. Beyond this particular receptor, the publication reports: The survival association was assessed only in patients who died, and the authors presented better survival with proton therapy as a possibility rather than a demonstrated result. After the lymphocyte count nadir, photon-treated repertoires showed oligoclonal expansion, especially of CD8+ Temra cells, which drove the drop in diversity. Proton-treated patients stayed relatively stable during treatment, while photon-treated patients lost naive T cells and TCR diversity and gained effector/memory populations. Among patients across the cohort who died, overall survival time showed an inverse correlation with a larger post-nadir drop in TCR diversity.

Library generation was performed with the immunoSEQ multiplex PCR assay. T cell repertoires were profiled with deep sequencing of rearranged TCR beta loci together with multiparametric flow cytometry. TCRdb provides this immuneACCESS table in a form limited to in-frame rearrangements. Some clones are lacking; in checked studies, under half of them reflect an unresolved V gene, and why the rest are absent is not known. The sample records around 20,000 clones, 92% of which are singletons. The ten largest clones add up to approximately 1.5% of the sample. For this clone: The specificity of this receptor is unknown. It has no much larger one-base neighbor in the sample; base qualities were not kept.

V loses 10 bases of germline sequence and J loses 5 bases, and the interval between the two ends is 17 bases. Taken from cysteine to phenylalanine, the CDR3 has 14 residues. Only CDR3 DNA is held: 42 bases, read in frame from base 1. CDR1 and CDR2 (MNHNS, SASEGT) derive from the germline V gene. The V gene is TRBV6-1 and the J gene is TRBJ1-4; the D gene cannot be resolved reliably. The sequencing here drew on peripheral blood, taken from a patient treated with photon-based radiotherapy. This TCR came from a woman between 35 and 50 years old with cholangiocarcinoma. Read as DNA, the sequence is TGTGCCATCAAGGGTGGAGGACCCAATGAAAAACTGTTTTTT. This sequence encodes CAIKGGGPNEKLFF.